The 30 T cell receptor beta chains reported below all come from one sample, sequenced in a study of T cells in Graves' hyperthyroidism and ophthalmopathy. TCR beta CDR3 region amplification was performed from RNA transcripts. The HTBI primer set served for first-round RT-PCR of the TCR CDR3. TCRdb reprocessed the multiplex PCR reads via MiXCR and lists one record per CDR3 protein. This table has hundreds of thousands of distinct CDR3 sequences, approximately 14% appearing once. The sequenced sample consisted of blood. Every receptor here comes from a woman between 18 and 29 years old with Graves' hyperthyroidism.

The chain uses TRBV29-1 and TRBJ2-2; perhaps D is TRBD1 or TRBD2 (5 bases each). The CDR3 is 14 amino acids. Trimming pared 7 bases from V and 2 bases from J, leaving 14 bases between. Germline V gives CDR1 SQVTM, CDR2 ANQGSEA. DNA of the CDR3: TGCAGCGCTGGCTCGGGGCTTAACACCGGGGAGCTGTTTTTT. This gives the protein CSAGSGLNTGELFF.

Comment on this clonotype: The conserved closing phenylalanine or tryptophan is absent in this CDR3, likely reflecting a read error. The chain uses TRBV5-5 and TRBJ2-7, with 10 positions matching TRBD1. Trimming at V came to 4 bases and at J to 2 bases, leaving 3 bases not matched to a gene. This CDR3 region has 14 residues. Germline V gives CDR1 SGHKS, CDR2 YYEKEE (reference sequence). CDR3: CASSTGQGTYEQYL. CDR3 nucleotide sequence: TGTGCCAGCAGCACGGGACAGGGGACCTACGAGCAGTACTTA.

Comment on this clonotype: This could be a read error, since a much larger clone is one nucleotide away. The rearrangement links TRBV30 to TRBJ2-1; TRBD2 agrees at 8 bases. This CDR3 is 12 amino acids long. Germline V CDR1 and CDR2: GTSNPN, SVGIG (reference sequence). CDR3 coding DNA: TGTACCTGGGGGACTAGCTACAATGAGCAGTTCTTC. Residues: CTWGTSYNEQFF.

This clonotype has a handful of counts. The V call is TRBV7-3, the J call TRBJ2-7; 12 bases match TRBD1. With 4 bases clipped from V and 5 bases from J, the junction kept 3 bases outside the gene matches. Germline CDR1 reads SGHTA; CDR2 reads FQGTGA. CDR3 length equals 14 residues. CDR3 in DNA: TGTGCCAGCAGCTCAGGGACAGGGGGCCACGAGCAGTACTTC. Translation: CASSSGTGGHEQYF. Together with reference TRBV7-3 and TRBJ2-7, the CDR3 gives the full variable domain: GAGVSQTPSNKVTEKGKYVELRCDPISGHTALYWYRQSLGQGPEFLIYFQGTGAADDSGLPNDRFFAVRPEGSVSTLKIQRTERGDSAVYLCASSSGTGGHEQYFGPGTRLTVT.

This clonotype was picked up a small number of times. A much larger clone is a single base away; this may be a read error. The chain has TRBV18 and TRBJ2-1; D unresolved. The germline gives CDR1 KGHSH, CDR2 LQKENI. The CDR3 runs 14 residues. The chain's CDR3 is CASSPPGKANGQFF. For the CDR3, the DNA is TGTGCCAGCTCACCTCCAGGAAAGGCCAATGGGCAGTTCTTC.

This clonotype occurred many times. The chain combines TRBV30 with TRBJ2-7; 8 positions agree with TRBD1. Germline CDR1 GTSNPN, CDR2 SVGIG (reference sequence). This CDR3 has 14 amino acids. The V gene end was trimmed by 3 bases and the J gene end by 0 bases; junction bases not matched to a gene: 4. The chain's CDR3 is CAWSGTGRSYEQYF. For the CDR3, the DNA is TGTGCCTGGAGCGGGACAGGACGCTCCTACGAGCAGTACTTC.

This clonotype showed up many times. The rearrangement links TRBV11-2 to TRBJ2-7, with 8 bases aligning to TRBD2. Germline V gives CDR1 SGHAT, CDR2 FQNNGV. The CDR3 is 14 residues long. V trimming: 5 bases; J trimming: 4 bases; junction bases outside the gene matches: 7. In nucleotides, the CDR3 is TGTGCCAGCAGCCAACTAGCGGAAATTTACGAGCAGTACTTC. The encoded protein is CASSQLAEIYEQYF.

The gene calls are TRBV12-3 or TRBV12-4 and TRBJ2-7, with a possible D match to TRBD1 (6 bases). The CDR3 totals 16 residues. Trimming left V 6 bases short and J 2 bases short, with 20 bases between. The CDR3 region is CASSDRIWTVPYEQYF. As DNA, the CDR3 is TGTGCCAGCAGCGATCGAATTTGGACAGTGCCCTACGAGCAGTACTTC.

This clonotype has ten or more counts. This chain joins TRBV3-1 and TRBJ1-2; D gene uncertain. Trimming shortened V by 1 base and J by 8 bases, and 14 bases separated the two germline ends. The CDR3 covers 14 residues. The germline V gene encodes CDR1 LGHDT and CDR2 YNNKEL (reference sequence). The CDR3 here is CASSQGEASKGYTF. Here the CDR3 DNA reads TGTGCCAGCAGCCAAGGAGAGGCTTCTAAGGGCTACACCTTC.

Regarding this clonotype: Being one base from a much bigger clone, this may be a read error. The J gene is TRBJ1-1, the V gene TRBV20-1, with D perhaps TRBD1 (5 bases). The CDR3 is 13 residues long. V was clipped by 5 bases and J by 7 bases, with 17 bases between them. Germline V gene sequence: CDR1 DFQATT, CDR2 SNEGSKA (reference sequence). The CDR3 DNA reads as TGCAGTGCTCGATGGATCTTTGGGGGTGAAGCTTTCTTT. This encodes CSARWIFGGEAFF.

The rearrangement uses TRBV12-5 and TRBJ2-3, with D possibly being TRBD2 (6 bases). This CDR3 is built from 16 residues. Germline V gene sequence: CDR1 LGHNT, CDR2 FRNRAP. V was pared by 3 bases and J by 4 bases, with 17 bases between. In nucleotides, the CDR3 is TGTGCTAGTGGTTTCTCAACTAGCCTAAAGTCAGATACGCAGTATTTT. As protein: CASGFSTSLKSDTQYF.

At least ten counts were recorded for this clonotype. DNA of the CDR3: TGCGCCAGCAGCGACTCCCGGGGCTTAACAGATACGCAGTATTTT. Its protein product is CASSDSRGLTDTQYF. The J gene is TRBJ2-3, the V gene TRBV5-1; D might be TRBD1 or TRBD2, each matching 5 bases. The CDR3 has 15 amino acids. CDR1 and CDR2 from the germline V gene are SGHRS and YFSETQ. Trimming removed 4 bases from V and 3 bases from J, with 15 bases in between.

This clonotype came up many times. This chain uses TRBV2 with TRBJ2-1, with 9 bases that match TRBD1. Per germline, CDR1 SNHLY and CDR2 FYNNEI. The V gene end was trimmed by 8 bases and the J gene end by 1 base; junction bases not matched to a gene: 9. This CDR3 spans 16 amino acids. Written as DNA, the CDR3 is TGTGCCAGCGGGGGGACAGGGCCCGATTCCTACAATGAGCAGTTCTTC. Translation gives CASGGTGPDSYNEQFF.

This clonotype was observed many times. V and J are TRBV11-2 and TRBJ2-7; TRBD1 matches 8 bases. J gave up 6 bases and V 4 bases, and 2 bases lay outside the gene matches. CDR1 is SGHAT, CDR2 FQNNGV, per germline. This CDR3 comprises 12 residues. In DNA form, the CDR3 reads TGTGCCAGCAGCTCGCAGGGGGCCGAGCAGTACTTC. Amino acid sequence: CASSSQGAEQYF.

This chain joins TRBV19 and TRBJ2-4; possibly TRBD1 or TRBD2 for D (6 bases each). Germline CDR1 is LNHDA and CDR2 is SQIVND (reference sequence). Trimming left V 4 bases short and J 0 bases short, with 16 bases between. CDR3 length: 17 amino acids. In nucleotides, the CDR3 is TGTGCCAGTAGTACCCACGGGGGCCTGCTAGCCAAAAACATTCAGTACTTC. This sequence encodes CASSTHGGLLAKNIQYF. Supplemented by reference TRBV19 and TRBJ2-4, the full variable domain reads DGGITQSPKYLFRKEGQNVTLSCEQNLNHDAMYWYRQDPGQGLRLIYYSQIVNDFQKGDIAEGYSVSREKKESFPLTVTSAQKNPTAFYLCASSTHGGLLAKNIQYFGAGTRLSVL.

In its sample, this clonotype was seen many times. J is TRBJ1-1 and V is TRBV3-1; perhaps TRBD1 as D (6 bases). Germline CDR1 reads LGHDT; CDR2 reads YNNKEL (reference sequence). V lost 6 bases and J lost 2, with 10 bases in between. The CDR3 is made up of 13 amino acids. CDR3 amino acids: CASREDRNTEAFF. The CDR3 region has the DNA TGTGCCAGCAGAGAGGACAGAAACACTGAAGCTTTCTTT. The full variable domain, with the rest looked up from reference TRBV3-1 and TRBJ1-1, is DTAVSQTPKYLVTQMGNDKSIKCEQNLGHDTMYWYKQDSKKFLKIMFSYNNKELIINETVPNRFSPKSPDKAHLNLHINSLELGDSAVYFCASREDRNTEAFFGQGTRLTVV.

This clonotype was counted only a few times. The chain combines TRBV6-2 or TRBV6-3 with TRBJ1-5; 12 bases are shared with TRBD1. V was clipped by 5 bases and J by 2 bases; unmatched bases: 13. Looked up from germline, CDR1 is MNHEY and CDR2 is SVGEGT. The CDR3 totals 19 residues. The CDR3: CASSITPGTGGSGNQPQHF. Here the CDR3 DNA reads TGTGCCAGCAGTATTACCCCCGGGACAGGGGGCAGCGGCAATCAGCCCCAGCATTTT.

The chain employs TRBV5-1 and TRBJ2-1, with TRBD2 identical over 9 bases. The ends lost 0 bases at V and 4 bases at J; junction bases unmatched: 5. CDR1 and CDR2 (germline): SGHRS, YFSETQ. The CDR3 is 16 residues long. The CDR3 coding sequence is TGCGCCAGCAGCTTGGATAGCGGGAGTGTGTACAATGAGCAGTTCTTC. Its translation: CASSLDSGSVYNEQFF.

This chain joins TRBV28 and TRBJ2-1; 11 bases are a match to TRBD2. Per germline, CDR1 MDHEN and CDR2 SYDVKM. This CDR3 spans 17 amino acids. V was pared by 5 bases and J by 7 bases, with 13 bases of the junction left unmatched. The CDR3 region is CASSQGIAGGAWNEQFF. The CDR3 DNA reads as TGTGCCAGCAGTCAAGGTATAGCGGGAGGGGCCTGGAATGAGCAGTTCTTC.

This clonotype was seen a few times. The V and J genes are TRBV11-2 and TRBJ1-1, with D uncertain. Trimming removed 3 bases at V and 10 bases at J, with 21 bases between. Germline V gives CDR1 SGHAT, CDR2 FQNNGV. The CDR3 length is 15 residues. The DNA for the CDR3 is TGTGCCAGCAGCTTTTTAGTACCGAGGGAGGGAGGAGCTTTCTTT. Its translation is CASSFLVPREGGAFF.

The table lists this clonotype with a few counts. The chain is built from TRBV5-5 and TRBJ2-1, with a weak D call TRBD2 (5 bases). There are 13 residues in the CDR3. V was shortened by 6 bases and J by 8 bases, with 15 bases between the two germline ends. Germline CDR1 is SGHKS and CDR2 is YYEKEE (reference sequence). The DNA for the CDR3 is TGTGCCAGCACCCTACTTCCGGGGTATGAGCAGTTCTTC. Translating it yields CASTLLPGYEQFF.

This clonotype has a count of ten or more. V usage is TRBV7-9 and J usage is TRBJ2-5; D might be TRBD2 (5 bases). The CDR3 runs to 14 residues. Trimming removed 5 bases at V and 4 bases at J, with 14 bases between. CDR1 and CDR2 from the germline V gene are SEHNR and FQNEAQ (reference sequence). The CDR3 is CASSRRSLLETQYF. CDR3 bases: TGTGCCAGCAGCCGGAGGTCCTTATTAGAGACCCAGTACTTC. The whole variable domain, filled in from reference TRBV7-9 and TRBJ2-5, reads DTGVSQNPRHKITKRGQNVTFRCDPISEHNRLYWYRQTLGQGPEFLTYFQNEAQLEKSRLLSDRFSAERPKGSFSTLEIQRTEQGDSAMYLCASSRRSLLETQYFGPGTRLLVL.

This clonotype occurred a few times. This chain links TRBV12-3 or TRBV12-4 with TRBJ2-2, with 11 bases that match TRBD2. V shed 4 bases and J 7 bases; nucleotides not matched to a gene: 8. The CDR3 length is 16 residues. In DNA, the CDR3 is TGTGCCAGCAGTTCCTTAGCGGGAGGGCCGGGCGGGGAGCTGTTTTTT. Amino acid sequence: CASSSLAGGPGGELFF.

This clonotype was seen repeatedly, ten times or more. The V gene is TRBV5-5, the J gene TRBJ2-1, with D perhaps matching TRBD2 (5 bases). V lost 3 bases to trimming and J lost 5 bases, with 9 bases between them. Per the germline V gene, CDR1 is SGHKS and CDR2 is YYEKEE (reference sequence). CDR3 length: 13 amino acids. Written as DNA, the CDR3 is TGTGCCAGCAGCTCGGACTTGCACAATGAGCAGTTCTTC. Its protein product is CASSSDLHNEQFF.

This clonotype was observed many times. The rearrangement joins TRBV28 to TRBJ2-1; 11 positions match TRBD2. This CDR3 has 18 residues. From germline, CDR1 is MDHEN and CDR2 SYDVKM. With 5 bases clipped from V and 5 bases from J, the junction kept 14 bases outside the gene matches. CDR3 region: CASSASGRFRSRNNEQFF. The CDR3 DNA reads as TGTGCCAGCAGTGCTAGCGGGAGGTTTAGGTCTCGTAACAATGAGCAGTTCTTC. Variable domain in full (rest from reference TRBV28 and TRBJ2-1): DVKVTQSSRYLVKRTGEKVFLECVQDMDHENMFWYRQDPGLGLRLIYFSYDVKMKEKGDIPEGYSVSREKKERFSLILESASTNQTSMYLCASSASGRFRSRNNEQFFGPGTRLTVL.

This clonotype came up many times. The chain couples TRBV7-8 to TRBJ2-3; possibly TRBD1 or TRBD2 for D (5 bases each). The CDR3 runs to 16 residues. Germline V gene lookup returns CDR1 SGHVS and CDR2 FQNEAQ. Trimming cost V 5 bases and J 4 bases, with 19 bases left between them. The CDR3 sequence: CASSQRGPGASDTQYF. For the CDR3, the DNA is TGTGCCAGCAGCCAGAGGGGACCGGGCGCCTCAGATACGCAGTATTTT.

The chain uses TRBV18 and TRBJ1-5; 7 nucleotides line up with TRBD1. Per germline, CDR1 KGHSH and CDR2 LQKENI. V shed 3 bases and J 4 bases; nucleotides not matched to a gene: 21. This CDR3 contains 20 residues. CDR3 nucleotides: TGTGCCAGCTCACCTCAGAACAGACCGGGAGACAGGGCGATAAATCAGCCCCAGCATTTT. Translating gives CASSPQNRPGDRAINQPQHF. Full variable domain (rest looked up from reference TRBV18 and TRBJ1-5): NAGVMQNPRHLVRRRGQEARLRCSPMKGHSHVYWYRQLPEEGLKFMVYLQKENIIDESGMPKERFSAEFPKEGPSILRIQQVVRGDSAAYFCASSPQNRPGDRAINQPQHFGDGTRLSIL.

The rearrangement joins TRBV18 to TRBJ2-1; no reliable D call. The V and J ends lost 6 bases and 2 bases respectively, with 14 bases between them. Germline loops: CDR1 KGHSH, CDR2 LQKENI. The CDR3 has 15 residues. CDR3 bases: TGTGCCAGCTCTTTGGCTTTCCCGACCTACAATGAGCAGTTCTTC. Amino acid sequence: CASSLAFPTYNEQFF. The full variable domain, in which reference TRBV18 and TRBJ2-1 provide the parts outside the CDR3, is NAGVMQNPRHLVRRRGQEARLRCSPMKGHSHVYWYRQLPEEGLKFMVYLQKENIIDESGMPKERFSAEFPKEGPSILRIQQVVRGDSAAYFCASSLAFPTYNEQFFGPGTRLTVL.

This clonotype was picked up a small number of times. The chain links TRBV20-1 to TRBJ2-5, with 7 bases aligning to TRBD1. The CDR3 sequence is 11 residues long. CDR1 and CDR2 (germline): DFQATT, SNEGSKA (reference sequence). Trimming cost V 5 bases and J 3 bases; bases outside gene matches: 0. The chain's CDR3 is CSAGTEETQYF. The CDR3 nucleotides read TGCAGTGCTGGGACAGAAGAGACCCAGTACTTC.

In this sample, this clonotype turned up many times. The V call is TRBV12-3 or TRBV12-4, the J call TRBJ2-2; D remains unclear. The CDR3 has 14 residues. V lost 6 bases to trimming and J lost 4 bases, with 12 bases between them. CDR3 region: CASRGWTATGELFF. The CDR3 nucleotides are TGTGCCAGCAGGGGATGGACCGCCACCGGGGAGCTGTTTTTT.